This T cell receptor beta chain was identified during a study of patients and donors after allogeneic stem cell transplantation. This clonotype has at least ten counts. In TCRdb, the RT-PCR reads were re-called with MiXCR into one record per CDR3 protein. This sample yields more than 850,000 distinct CDR3 sequences, of which roughly 18% are seen a single time; 5% to 6.5% belongs to the top ten. This clonotype was obtained from a human donor who was either an allogeneic HSCT recipient or a stem cell or donor lymphocyte infusion donor (not recorded which). It is not recorded whose cells these are; they may come from a transplant donor. The sequencing sample was made of blood, either unsorted or a sorted T cell fraction (not recorded which).

The DNA of the CDR3 is TGTGCCACCAGTGCTCGGGACGGTTATGGCTACACCTTC. Its protein product is CATSARDGYGYTF. This chain links TRBV24-1 with TRBJ1-2, with D tentatively TRBD1 (5 bases). The germline V gene has CDR1 KGHDR and CDR2 SFDVKD. This CDR3 spans 13 amino acids. V lost 5 bases to trimming and J lost 5 bases, with 11 bases between them.